This T cell receptor beta chain was observed in a study of blood T cell repertoires in COVID-19 (dated by TCRdb to 2018 to 2021). Concerning the study at large: The collaborator samples originated in the United States, Italy and Spain and spanned the acute and convalescent phases of COVID-19. The prospective study material was composed of cDNA or gDNA derived from T cells, B-cell-depleted T cells, or PBMCs. The dataset comprised deeply sampled blood TCRbeta repertoires from subjects exposed to, actively infected with, or recovered from COVID-19. A freely available public database, intended as a resource for researchers studying the immune response to SARS-CoV-2, is where the repertoires were released. Samples were obtained from the ongoing ImmuneRACE study (first 160 participants) and from approximately 1,200 subjects provided by 6 global collaborators. A de-identified subject ID, COVID-19 status, age in years and sex were almost always included in the sample metadata. Where available, HLA class I and class II types were taken from metadata supplied by the sample provider and were not determined by assay-based typing. Summary of the overall study and its limitations: Clinical and demographic metadata were provided uncurated, with the amount varying by source and participant.

Each collaborating institution followed its own protocols to collect whole blood in K2EDTA tubes. For TCRbeta analysis, collaborators shipped samples as frozen whole blood, isolated PBMCs, or DNA extracted from either of those sample types. CDR1 and CDR2, per the germline V gene (reference sequence), are LGHDT and YNNKEL. Including cysteine and phenylalanine, the CDR3 has 12 amino acids. Just CDR3 DNA is preserved here, 36 bases in frame from base 1. Here V drops 8 bases and J drops 8 bases, and the junction holds 6 bases not matched to any gene. Of note for this clone: Its antigen is unknown. No qualities accompany the bases; no much larger clone lies one base away.

TCRbeta CDR3 regions were amplified from genomic DNA using the immunoSEQ Assay, a bias-controlled multiplex PCR. On the study's bioinformatics: The number of nucleated cells in each sample was estimated by amplification of reference gene primers within the assay. Sequence reads were collapsed and filtered to measure the absolute abundance of every unique TCRbeta CDR3 rearrangement. For each sample, productive Simpson clonality was calculated as the square root of Simpson's diversity index across productive rearrangements. The source is immuneACCESS, and TCRdb retained only in-frame sequences with V and J called. Part of the clones is not carried over; for the studies checked, unresolved V genes explain less than half of this, and the remainder is unexplained. V, J and clone size are those of that table, while D and trimming were read from the DNA. In this sample the table shows fewer than 250,000 clones, over 75% of which occur a single time. The ten largest clones add up to 9.5% to 15% of the sample.

The origin of this receptor is a woman in her forties or fifties with acute or convalescent COVID-19. The chain uses TRBV3-1 (or the pseudogene TRBV3-2) and TRBJ2-4; TRBD2 aligns with 7 central bases. Sequenced input: peripheral blood. The CDR3 amino acid sequence is: CASQRGGDIQYF. The DNA sequence is TGTGCCAGCCAAAGGGGAGGGGACATTCAGTACTTC.